This T cell receptor (beta chain) comes out of a study of blood T cell repertoires in COVID-19. Study overall: Sites in the United States, Italy and Spain provided acute and convalescent COVID-19 samples. PBMCs, B-cell-depleted T cells, or T cells were the source of the cDNA or gDNA that made up the material.

The CDR3 is made up of 12 amino acids. Germline V lookup: CDR1 SGHRS, CDR2 YFSETQ. With 7 bases removed from V and 4 bases from J, the gap between germline ends came to 8 bases. Profiled with immunoSEQ multiplex PCR; TCRdb holds only in-frame clones, not every one. The table records about half a million clones, 88% of them present only once. In terms of age and location, participants ranged from roughly 18 to 100 years and lived in about two dozen US areas. All recovered Cohort 3 donors got two negative PCRs, got clearance, or saw symptom resolution. A word on this clone: This CDR3 is also generated by other DNA sequences in the sample.

The receptor was isolated from a woman aged 55-75 years who had recovered from COVID-19. Sequencing was performed on PBMCs or T cells enriched from blood (not recorded which). This chain uses TRBV5-1 with TRBJ2-2, with TRBD2 as a possible D gene (6 bases). As DNA, the CDR3 is TGCGCCAGCCGGGAGCCCACCGGGGAGCTGTTTTTT. It codes for CASREPTGELFF. The full variable domain, its missing parts supplied by reference TRBV5-1 and TRBJ2-2, is KAGVTQTPRYLIKTRGQQVTLSCSPISGHRSVSWYQQTPGQGLQFLFEYFSETQRNKGNFPGRFSGRQFSNSRSEMNVSTLELGDSALYLCASREPTGELFFGEGSRLTVL.